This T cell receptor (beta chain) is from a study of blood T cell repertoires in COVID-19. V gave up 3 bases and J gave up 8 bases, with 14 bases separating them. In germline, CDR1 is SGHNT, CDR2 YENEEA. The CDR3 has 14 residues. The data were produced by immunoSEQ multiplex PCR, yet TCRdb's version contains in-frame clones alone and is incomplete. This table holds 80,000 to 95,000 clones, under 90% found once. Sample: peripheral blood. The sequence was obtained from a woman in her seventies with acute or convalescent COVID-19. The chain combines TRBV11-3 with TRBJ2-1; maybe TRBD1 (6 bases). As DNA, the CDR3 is TGTGCCAGCAGCTTGGGGGCAGGGCGGGATGAGCAGTTCTTC. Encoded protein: CASSLGAGRDEQFF.